What follows is one T cell receptor (beta chain) and its context. The same CDR3 can be traced to other DNA sequences in this sample. The data belong to a study of CD8+ T cells in alopecia areata. The CDR3 sequence is 11 residues long. The germline CDR1 and CDR2 sequences are KGHSH and LQKENI. V gave up 2 bases and J gave up 5 bases, with 3 bases separating them. Following extraction, RNA underwent reverse transcription to cDNA, which served as the sequencing template. Libraries were prepared by immunoSEQ multiplex PCR; TCRdb keeps only in-frame clonotypes and omits some of them. Here the sample spans approximately 98,000 clones, roughly 59% being singletons.

Source material: CD8+ T cells sorted from blood. The J gene is TRBJ2-5, the V gene TRBV18, with D uncertain. This clonotype was obtained from a human donor in good health. The CDR3 DNA sequence: TGTGCCAGCTCACCAGGCGAGACCCAGTACTTC. Translated: CASSPGETQYF.